Sequencing of this T cell receptor (beta chain) was carried out in a study of molecular identifiers for immune sequencing clone quantification. CDR1 is MDHEN and CDR2 is SYDVKM in the germline V gene. Trimming removed 4 bases at V and 5 bases at J, with 11 bases between. This CDR3 has 13 amino acids. The sample holds many counts of this clonotype. TCRdb re-derived calls from the PCR reads in MiXCR, one entry per CDR3 protein. The data show 400,000 to 600,000 distinct CDR3 sequences, 20% to 25% seen once. The origin of this receptor is a human donor in good health. Some libraries in this study had Jurkat cell RNA spiked in. The sequencing sample was made of naive CD8+ T cells from blood, with Jurkat cell RNA spiked in. Subset of the sample: FACS-sorted CD8+CD4-CCR7+CD45RA+ naive T cells. The chain is built from TRBV28 and TRBJ1-1, with D maybe TRBD1 (6 bases). Written as DNA, the CDR3 is TGTGCCAGCAGTTATAGGGGACAAACTGAAGCTTTCTTT. This gives the protein CASSYRGQTEAFF.